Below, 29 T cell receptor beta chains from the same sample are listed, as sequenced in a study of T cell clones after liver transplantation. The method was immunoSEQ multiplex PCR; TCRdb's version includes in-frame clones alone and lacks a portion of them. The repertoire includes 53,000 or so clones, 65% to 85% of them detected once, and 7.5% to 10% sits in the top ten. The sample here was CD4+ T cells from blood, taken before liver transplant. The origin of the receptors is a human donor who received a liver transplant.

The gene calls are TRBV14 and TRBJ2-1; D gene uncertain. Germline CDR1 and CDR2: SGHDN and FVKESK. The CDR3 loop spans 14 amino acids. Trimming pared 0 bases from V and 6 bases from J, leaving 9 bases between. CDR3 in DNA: TGTGCCAGCAGCCAAGAATTCCTAGTCAATGAGCAGTTCTTC. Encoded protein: CASSQEFLVNEQFF.

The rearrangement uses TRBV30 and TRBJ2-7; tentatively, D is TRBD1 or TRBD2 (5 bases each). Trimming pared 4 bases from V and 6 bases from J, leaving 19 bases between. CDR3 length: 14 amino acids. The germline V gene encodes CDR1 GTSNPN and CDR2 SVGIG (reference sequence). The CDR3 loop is CAWTPRGGVLEQYF. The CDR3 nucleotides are TGTGCCTGGACCCCCCGTGGGGGAGTGCTCGAGCAGTACTTC.

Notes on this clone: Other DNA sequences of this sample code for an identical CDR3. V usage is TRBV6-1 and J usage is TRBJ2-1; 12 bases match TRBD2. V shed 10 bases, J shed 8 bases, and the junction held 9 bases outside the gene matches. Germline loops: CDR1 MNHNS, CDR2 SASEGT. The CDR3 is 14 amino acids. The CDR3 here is CATYLAGGRDEQFF. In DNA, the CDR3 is TGTGCCACCTATCTAGCGGGGGGGAGGGATGAGCAGTTCTTC.

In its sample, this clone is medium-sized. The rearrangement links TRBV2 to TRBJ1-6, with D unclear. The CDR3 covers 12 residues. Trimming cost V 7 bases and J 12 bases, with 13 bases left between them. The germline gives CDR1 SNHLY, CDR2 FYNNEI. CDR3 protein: CASKEQLGPLHF. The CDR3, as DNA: TGTGCCAGCAAGGAACAGCTTGGACCCCTCCACTTT.

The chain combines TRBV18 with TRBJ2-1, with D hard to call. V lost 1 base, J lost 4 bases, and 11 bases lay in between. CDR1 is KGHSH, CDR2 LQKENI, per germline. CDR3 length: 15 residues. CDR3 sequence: CASSPRGTVYNEQFF. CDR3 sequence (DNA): TGTGCCAGCTCACCACGTGGCACAGTATACAATGAGCAGTTCTTC. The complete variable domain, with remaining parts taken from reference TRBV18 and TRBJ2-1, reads NAGVMQNPRHLVRRRGQEARLRCSPMKGHSHVYWYRQLPEEGLKFMVYLQKENIIDESGMPKERFSAEFPKEGPSILRIQQVVRGDSAAYFCASSPRGTVYNEQFFGPGTRLTVL.

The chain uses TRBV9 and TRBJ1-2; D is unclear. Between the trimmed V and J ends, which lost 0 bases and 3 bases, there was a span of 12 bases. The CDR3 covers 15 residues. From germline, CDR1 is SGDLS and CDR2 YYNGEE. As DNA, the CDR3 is TGTGCCAGCAGCGTAGTCGCGGACGCCTACTATGGCTACACCTTC. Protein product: CASSVVADAYYGYTF.

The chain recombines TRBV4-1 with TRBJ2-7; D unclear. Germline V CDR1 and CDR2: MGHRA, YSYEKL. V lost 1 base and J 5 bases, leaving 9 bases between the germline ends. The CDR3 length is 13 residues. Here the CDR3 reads CASSQGSADEQYF. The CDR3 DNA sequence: TGCGCCAGCAGCCAAGGGTCGGCCGACGAGCAGTACTTC.

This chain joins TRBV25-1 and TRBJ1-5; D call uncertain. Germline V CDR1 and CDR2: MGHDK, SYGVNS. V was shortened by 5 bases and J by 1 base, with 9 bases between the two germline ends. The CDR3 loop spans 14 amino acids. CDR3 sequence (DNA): TGTGCCAGCAGTTCGACGTACAGCAATCAGCCCCAGCATTTT. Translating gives CASSSTYSNQPQHF. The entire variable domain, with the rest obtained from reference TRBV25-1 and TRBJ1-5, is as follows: EADIYQTPRYLVIGTGKKITLECSQTMGHDKMYWYQQDPGMELHLIHYSYGVNSTEKGDLSSESTVSRIRTEHFPLTLESARPSHTSQYLCASSSTYSNQPQHFGDGTRLSIL.

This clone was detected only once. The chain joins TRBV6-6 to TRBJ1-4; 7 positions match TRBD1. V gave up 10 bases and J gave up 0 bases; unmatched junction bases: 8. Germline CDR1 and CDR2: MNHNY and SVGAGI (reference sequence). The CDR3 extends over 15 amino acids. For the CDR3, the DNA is TGTGCCACAACGACAGGGACGTCAACTAATGAAAAACTGTTTTTT. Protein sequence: CATTTGTSTNEKLFF.

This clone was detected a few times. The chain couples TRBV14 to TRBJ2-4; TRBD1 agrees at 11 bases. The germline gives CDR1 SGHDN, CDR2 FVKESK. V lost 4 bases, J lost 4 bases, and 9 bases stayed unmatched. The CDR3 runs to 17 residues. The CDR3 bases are TGTGCCAGCAGCCCCCTCGGACAGGGGGCGGCAAAAAACATTCAGTACTTC. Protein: CASSPLGQGAAKNIQYF.

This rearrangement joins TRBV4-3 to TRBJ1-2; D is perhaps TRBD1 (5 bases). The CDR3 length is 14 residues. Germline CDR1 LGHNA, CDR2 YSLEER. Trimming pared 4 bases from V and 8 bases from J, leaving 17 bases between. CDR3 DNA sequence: TGCGCCAGCAGCCCCCGAAGGGGATCTAGGGGCTACACCTTC. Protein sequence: CASSPRRGSRGYTF.

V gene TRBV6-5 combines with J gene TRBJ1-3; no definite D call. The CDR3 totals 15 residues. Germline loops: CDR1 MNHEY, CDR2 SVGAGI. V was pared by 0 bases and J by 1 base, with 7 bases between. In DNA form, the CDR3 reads TGTGCCAGCAGTTACTCCGGGGAATCTGGAAACACCATATATTTT. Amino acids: CASSYSGESGNTIYF.

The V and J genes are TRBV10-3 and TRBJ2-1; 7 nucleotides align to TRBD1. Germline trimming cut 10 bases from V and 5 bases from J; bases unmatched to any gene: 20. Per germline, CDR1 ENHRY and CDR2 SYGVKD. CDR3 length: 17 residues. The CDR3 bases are TGTGCCAGCCTCCAAGCTCCCGGACAGGTAAAAGACAATGAGCAGTTCTTC. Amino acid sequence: CASLQAPGQVKDNEQFF.

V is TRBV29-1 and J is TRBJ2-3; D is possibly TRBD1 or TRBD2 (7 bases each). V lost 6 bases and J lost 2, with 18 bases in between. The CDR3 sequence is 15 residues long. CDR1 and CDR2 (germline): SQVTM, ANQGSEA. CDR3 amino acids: CSVGGYRGATDTQYF. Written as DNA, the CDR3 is TGCAGCGTCGGGGGGTACAGGGGTGCCACAGATACGCAGTATTTT.

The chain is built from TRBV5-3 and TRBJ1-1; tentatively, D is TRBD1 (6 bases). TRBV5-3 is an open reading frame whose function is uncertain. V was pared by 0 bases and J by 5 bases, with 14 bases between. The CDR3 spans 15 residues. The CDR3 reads CARSLAAGVRTEAFF. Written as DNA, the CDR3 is TGTGCCAGAAGCTTGGCCGCAGGGGTAAGGACTGAAGCTTTCTTT.

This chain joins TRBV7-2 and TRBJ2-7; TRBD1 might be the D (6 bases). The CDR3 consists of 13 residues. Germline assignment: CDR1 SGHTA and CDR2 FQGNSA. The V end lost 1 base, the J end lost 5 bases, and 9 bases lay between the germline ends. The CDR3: CASSLVQGHEQYF. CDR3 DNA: TGTGCCAGCAGCTTAGTACAGGGCCACGAGCAGTACTTC.

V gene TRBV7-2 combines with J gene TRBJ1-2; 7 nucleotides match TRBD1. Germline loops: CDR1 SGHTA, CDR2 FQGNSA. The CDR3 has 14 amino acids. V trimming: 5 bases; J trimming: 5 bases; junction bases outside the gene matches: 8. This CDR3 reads CASSPAGTAYGYTF. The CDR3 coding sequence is TGTGCCAGCAGCCCCGCCGGGACAGCATATGGCTACACCTTC.

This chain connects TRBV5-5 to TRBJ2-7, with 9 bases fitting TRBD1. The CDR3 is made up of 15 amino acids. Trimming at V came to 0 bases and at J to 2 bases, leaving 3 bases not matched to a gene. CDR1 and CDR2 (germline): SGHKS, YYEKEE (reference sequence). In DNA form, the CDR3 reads TGTGCCAGCAGCTTGGGGGGACAGGGAACCTACGAGCAGTACTTC. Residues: CASSLGGQGTYEQYF.

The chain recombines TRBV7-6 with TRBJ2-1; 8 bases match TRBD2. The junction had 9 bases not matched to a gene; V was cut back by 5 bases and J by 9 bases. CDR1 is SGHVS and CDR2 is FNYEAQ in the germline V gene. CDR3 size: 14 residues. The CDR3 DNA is TGTGCCAGCAGCGCTAGCTATGCGGGGGGTGAGCAGTTCTTC. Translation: CASSASYAGGEQFF.

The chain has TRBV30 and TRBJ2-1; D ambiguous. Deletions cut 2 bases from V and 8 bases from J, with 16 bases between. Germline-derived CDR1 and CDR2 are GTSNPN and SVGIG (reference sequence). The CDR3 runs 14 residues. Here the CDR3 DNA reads TGTGCCTGGAGTAAAAGCTCTGCCTTCGATGAGCAGTTCTTC. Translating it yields CAWSKSSAFDEQFF.

The CDR3 DNA reads as TGTGCCAGCAGCCCCCAGGGGGGCGGGGGTAATGAAAAACTGTTTTTT. Protein sequence: CASSPQGGGGNEKLFF. The V gene is TRBV6-6, the J gene TRBJ1-4; 7 nucleotides line up with TRBD1. The CDR3 sequence is 16 residues long. Germline lookup yields CDR1 MNHNY and CDR2 SVGAGI (reference sequence). Trimming at V came to 6 bases and at J to 4 bases, leaving 11 bases not matched to a gene.

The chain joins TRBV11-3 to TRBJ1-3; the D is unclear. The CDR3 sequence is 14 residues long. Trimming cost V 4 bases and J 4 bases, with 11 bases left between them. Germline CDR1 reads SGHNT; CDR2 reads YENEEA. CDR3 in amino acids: CASSSTGPGNTIYF. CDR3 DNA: TGTGCCAGCAGCTCGACTGGGCCGGGAAACACCATATATTTT.

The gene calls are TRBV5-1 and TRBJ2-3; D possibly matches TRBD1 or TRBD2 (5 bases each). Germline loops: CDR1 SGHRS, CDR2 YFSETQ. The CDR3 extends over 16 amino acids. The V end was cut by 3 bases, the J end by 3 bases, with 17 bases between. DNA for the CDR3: TGCGCCAGCAGCTCCGGGACGGTTAGTGGTACAGATACGCAGTATTTT. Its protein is CASSSGTVSGTDTQYF.

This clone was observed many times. Here the CDR3 DNA reads TGTGCCAGCAGCCAAAATAGCGGAGACTACGAGCAGTACTTC. The encoded protein is CASSQNSGDYEQYF. The chain is built from TRBV6-1 and TRBJ2-7; the D gene is possibly TRBD2 (6 bases). The CDR3 consists of 14 residues. The germline gives CDR1 MNHNS, CDR2 SASEGT. V was cut by 6 bases and J by 3 bases, with 15 bases left in between.

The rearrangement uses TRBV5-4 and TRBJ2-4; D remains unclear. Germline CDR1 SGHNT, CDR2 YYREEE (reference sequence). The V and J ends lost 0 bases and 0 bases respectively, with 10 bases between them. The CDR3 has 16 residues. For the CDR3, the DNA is TGTGCCAGCAGCTTGGGTGCTGGTCTAGCCAAAAACATTCAGTACTTC. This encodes CASSLGAGLAKNIQYF. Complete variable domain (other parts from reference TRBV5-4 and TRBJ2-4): ETGVTQSPTHLIKTRGQQVTLRCSSQSGHNTVSWYQQALGQGPQFIFQYYREEENGRGNFPPRFSGLQFPNYSSELNVNALELDDSALYLCASSLGAGLAKNIQYFGAGTRLSVL.

The CDR3 spells CASSPSRRPTDTQYF. CDR3 nucleotide sequence: TGTGCCAGCAGCCCGTCTAGGCGTCCCACAGATACGCAGTATTTT. The rearrangement links TRBV13 to TRBJ2-3; no clear D gene. CDR3 size: 15 residues. Germline assignment: CDR1 PRHDT and CDR2 FYEKMQ (reference sequence). V was clipped by 5 bases and J by 2 bases, with 14 bases between them.

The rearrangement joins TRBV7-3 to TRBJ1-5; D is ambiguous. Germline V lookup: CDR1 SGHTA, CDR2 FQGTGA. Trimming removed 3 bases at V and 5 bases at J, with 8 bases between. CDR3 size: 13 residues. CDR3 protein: CASSLFGDQPQHF. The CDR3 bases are TGTGCCAGCAGCTTGTTTGGGGATCAGCCCCAGCATTTT.

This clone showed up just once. The DNA of the CDR3 is TGTGCCAGCTCTCGATCCGGACGTGATTCACCCCTCCACTTT. Translation gives CASSRSGRDSPLHF. The V gene is TRBV6-1, the J gene TRBJ1-6; D is unresolved. Trimming cost V 8 bases and J 8 bases, with 16 bases left between them. Per the germline V gene, CDR1 is MNHNS and CDR2 is SASEGT. The CDR3 loop spans 14 amino acids.

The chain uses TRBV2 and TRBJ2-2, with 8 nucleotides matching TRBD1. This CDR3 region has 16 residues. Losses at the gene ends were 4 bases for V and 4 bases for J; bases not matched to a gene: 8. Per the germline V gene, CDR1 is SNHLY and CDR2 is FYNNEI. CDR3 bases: TGTGCCAGCAGTGTAGGTCGGACAGGGATCACCGGGGAGCTGTTTTTT. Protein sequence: CASSVGRTGITGELFF.